This is a list of T cell receptor beta chains from one sample in a study of T cell repertoires in cytomegalovirus infection. TCRdb re-called the reads with MiXCR, one entry per CDR3 protein. The sample shows 640,000 or so distinct CDR3 sequences, around 30% of them seen only once. These receptors are not linked to any known antigen. The sample consisted of cultured PBMCs, taken from culture after CMV antigen stimulation. The receptors were gathered from a human donor in good health (CMV status not recorded). Some clones in this sample may be carry-over from other donors' samples. Each CDR3 is given with its conserved first and last residue. D genes are given only for firm matches. Size is stated for part of the rows, as once, few or many counts, or as a class when the clone is expanded.

J: TRBJ2-3
V: TRBV24-1
size: .
D: TRBD2
DNA: TGTGCCACCAGACCTAGCGGGGAGTACACAGATACGCAGTATTTT
CDR3: CATRPSGEYTDTQYF

J: TRBJ1-1
V: TRBV7-6
size: .
D: .
DNA: TGTGCCAGCAGCTTAGCAGGACGGGGCGAGGTACGCACTGAAGCTTTCTTT
CDR3: CASSLAGRGEVRTEAFF

J: TRBJ2-7
V: TRBV27
size: .
D: TRBD2
DNA: TGTGCCAGCGGGAGACTAGCGGGAGCCAACTACGAGCAGTACTTC
CDR3: CASGRLAGANYEQYF

J: TRBJ1-1
V: TRBV7-9
size: .
D: .
DNA: TGTGCCAGCAGCTTAGGGGAGGGTCCCTCTTTCTTT
CDR3: CASSLGEGPSFF

J: TRBJ2-7
V: TRBV7-9
size: few
D: TRBD2
DNA: TGTGCCAGCAGCTCTAGCGGGAAGGAGGGCGAGCAGTACTTC
CDR3: CASSSSGKEGEQYF

J: TRBJ1-1
V: TRBV27
size: few
D: .
DNA: TGTGCCAGCAGTAGCTGGGGTTGGACTGAAGCTTTCTTT
CDR3: CASSSWGWTEAFF

J: TRBJ2-7
V: TRBV18
size: few
D: .
DNA: TGTGCCAGCTCACAGGGGACAAACGAGCAGTACTTC
CDR3: CASSQGTNEQYF

J: TRBJ1-1
V: TRBV5-1
size: few
D: TRBD1
DNA: TGCGCCAGCAGCCAGACCGGGACAGGGACGAACACTGAAGCTTTCTTT
CDR3: CASSQTGTGTNTEAFF

J: TRBJ1-2
V: TRBV11-2
size: few
D: .
DNA: TGTGCCAGCAGCTTATCAAACGGGTATGGCTACACCTTC
CDR3: CASSLSNGYGYTF

J: TRBJ2-3
V: TRBV7-9
size: few
D: .
DNA: TGTGCCAGCAGTCTAGCGTCCCGGCGCGCAGATACGCAGTATTTT
CDR3: CASSLASRRADTQYF

J: TRBJ2-3
V: TRBV5-1
size: few
D: TRBD2
DNA: TGCGCCAGCAGTACCAATAGCGGGAGTGGGACAGATACGCAGTATTTT
CDR3: CASSTNSGSGTDTQYF

J: TRBJ1-1
V: TRBV20-1
size: .
D: .
DNA: TGCATGATGCTGGACTGGTACACTGAAGCTTTCTTT
CDR3: CMMLDWYTEAFF

J: TRBJ1-5
V: TRBV6-1
size: .
D: TRBD1
DNA: TGTGCCAGCAGGGGGTCAGGGGGGCATGGCAATCAGCCCCAGCATTTT
CDR3: CASRGSGGHGNQPQHF

J: TRBJ2-1
V: TRBV28
size: few
D: .
DNA: TGTGCCAGCAGTTTCCCAGGGATCCCCTACAATGAGCAGTTCTTC
CDR3: CASSFPGIPYNEQFF

J: TRBJ2-7
V: TRBV7-8
size: many
D: .
DNA: TGTGCCAGCAGCCCCTGGTCGGGCGAGCAGTACTTC
CDR3: CASSPWSGEQYF

J: TRBJ2-1
V: TRBV19
size: .
D: TRBD2
DNA: TGTGCCAGTAGTACCAGCGGGACTAGCCCCACCCAGTTCTTC
CDR3: CASSTSGTSPTQFF

J: TRBJ2-7
V: TRBV25-1
size: .
D: .
DNA: TGTGCCAGCTCTGGCGACAGGTTGGACTCCTACGAGCAGTACTTC
CDR3: CASSGDRLDSYEQYF

J: TRBJ1-2
V: TRBV29-1
size: .
D: TRBD1
DNA: TGCAGCGTTCCGGGACAGGGGGCTGGCTATGGCTACACCTTC
CDR3: CSVPGQGAGYGYTF

J: TRBJ1-1
V: TRBV7-6
size: .
D: TRBD1
DNA: TGTGCCAGCAGTTCTTTAGGACAGGAGAACACTGAAGCTTTCTTT
CDR3: CASSSLGQENTEAFF

J: TRBJ1-4
V: TRBV7-6
size: many
D: .
DNA: TGTGCCAGCAGCCCCCTTGGGACTAATGAAAAACTGTTTTTT
CDR3: CASSPLGTNEKLFF

J: TRBJ2-5
V: TRBV7-2
size: many
D: .
DNA: TGTGCCAGCAGCAACCCACCCGGGGTTGCGACCCAGTACTTC
CDR3: CASSNPPGVATQYF

J: TRBJ1-5
V: TRBV6-5
size: .
D: .
DNA: TGTGCCAGCAGGGCAACGAAGGGGGGAATCCATCAGCCCCAGCATTTT
CDR3: CASRATKGGIHQPQHF

J: TRBJ1-2
V: TRBV6-2/TRBV6-3
size: .
D: .
DNA: TGTGCCAGCACCTGGGGGGGAGGTGATGGCTACACCTTC
CDR3: CASTWGGGDGYTF

J: TRBJ2-7
V: TRBV7-4
size: few
D: TRBD2
DNA: TGTGCCAGCAGCCCCCGCCGACTAGCGGGCGGATCCGAGCAGTACTTC
CDR3: CASSPRRLAGGSEQYF

J: TRBJ2-5
V: TRBV7-2
size: .
D: .
DNA: TGTGCCAGCAGCCGACAGAGGTGGGAGACCCAGTACTTC
CDR3: CASSRQRWETQYF

J: TRBJ2-7
V: TRBV15
size: .
D: TRBD2
DNA: TGTGCCACCAGCAGCTCTCTAGCGGGAGGCTACGAGCAGTACTTC
CDR3: CATSSSLAGGYEQYF

J: TRBJ2-7
V: TRBV7-9
size: once
D: TRBD1
DNA: TGTGCCAGCAGCAACACCCGTGGACAGGGGGCCTACGAGCAGTACTTC
CDR3: CASSNTRGQGAYEQYF

J: TRBJ1-2
V: TRBV25-1
size: .
D: .
DNA: TGTGCCAGCAGTGACGGGTATGGCTACACCTTC
CDR3: CASSDGYGYTF

J: TRBJ1-2
V: TRBV7-2
size: many
D: .
DNA: TGTGCCAGCAGCTACGACCGGGGGCCGCAGTATGGCTACACCTTC
CDR3: CASSYDRGPQYGYTF

J: TRBJ1-1
V: TRBV25-1
size: few
D: .
DNA: TGTGCCAGCAGTGAACCCGGAACCGCAGGGGCTAGGTCGGCTTTCTTT
CDR3: CASSEPGTAGARSAFF

J: TRBJ2-7
V: TRBV24-1
size: .
D: .
DNA: TGTGCCACCAGTGACCCCCCCAACACCTACGAGCAGTACTTC
CDR3: CATSDPPNTYEQYF

J: TRBJ2-2
V: TRBV4-1
size: .
D: TRBD1
DNA: TGCGCCAGCAGCCAAGGTCCTTCCGGGACAGGGCAGGCCGGGGAGCTGTTTTTT
CDR3: CASSQGPSGTGQAGELFF

J: TRBJ2-7
V: TRBV7-9
size: .
D: .
DNA: TGTGCCAGCAGCTCCTCGTCTGGCGGGGTTGTTTACGAGCAGTACTTC
CDR3: CASSSSSGGVVYEQYF

J: TRBJ1-5
V: TRBV7-2
size: .
D: .
DNA: TGTGCCAGCAGCTGGGCTTTAGATCAGCCCCAGCATTTT
CDR3: CASSWALDQPQHF

J: TRBJ2-2
V: TRBV6-1
size: .
D: .
DNA: TGTGCCAGCAGGGAGCTGGGGCTCTTCGGGAAGCTGTTTTTT
CDR3: CASRELGLFGKLFF